This TCR beta chain was obtained from a study of technical replicates of blood from four donors. Here immunoSEQ multiplex PCR was the method, and the copy in TCRdb shows in-frame clones only, minus some. Of roughly 80,000 clones in the sample, roughly 94% were seen once. Trimming cost V 5 bases and J 4 bases; bases outside gene matches: 7. This CDR3 contains 14 residues. Germline-derived CDR1 and CDR2 are MNHEY and SMNVEV (reference sequence). Sequenced input: T cells isolated from PBMCs. The gene calls are TRBV27 and TRBJ2-7; 8 bases agree with TRBD1. This receptor was obtained from a human donor in good health. The CDR3 DNA reads TGTGCCAGCAGTCTCCGGGACAGGTTGTACGAGCAGTACTTC. This gives the protein CASSLRDRLYEQYF.